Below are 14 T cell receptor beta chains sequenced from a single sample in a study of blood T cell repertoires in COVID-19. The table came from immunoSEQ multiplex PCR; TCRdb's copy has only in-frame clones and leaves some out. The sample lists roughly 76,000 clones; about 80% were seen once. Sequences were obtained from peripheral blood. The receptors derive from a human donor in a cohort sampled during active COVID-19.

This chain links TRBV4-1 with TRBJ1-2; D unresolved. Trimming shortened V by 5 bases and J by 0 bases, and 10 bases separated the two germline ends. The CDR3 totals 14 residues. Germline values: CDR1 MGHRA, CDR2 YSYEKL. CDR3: CASSVSGANYGYTF. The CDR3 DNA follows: TGCGCCAGCAGCGTTTCGGGAGCTAACTATGGCTACACCTTC.

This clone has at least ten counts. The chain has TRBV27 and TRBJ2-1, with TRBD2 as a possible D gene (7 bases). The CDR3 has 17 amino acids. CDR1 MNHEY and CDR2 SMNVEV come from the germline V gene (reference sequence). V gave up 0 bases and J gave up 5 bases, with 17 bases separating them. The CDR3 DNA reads TGTGCCAGCAGTTTATCGGGAGGACTAGACAGGCACAATGAGCAGTTCTTC. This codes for CASSLSGGLDRHNEQFF.

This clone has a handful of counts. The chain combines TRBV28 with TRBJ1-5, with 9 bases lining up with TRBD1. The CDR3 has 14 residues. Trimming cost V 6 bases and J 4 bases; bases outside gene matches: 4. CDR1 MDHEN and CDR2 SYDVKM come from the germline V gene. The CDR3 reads CASRSGTGNQPQHF. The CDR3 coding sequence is TGTGCCAGCAGGTCCGGGACAGGGAATCAGCCCCAGCATTTT.

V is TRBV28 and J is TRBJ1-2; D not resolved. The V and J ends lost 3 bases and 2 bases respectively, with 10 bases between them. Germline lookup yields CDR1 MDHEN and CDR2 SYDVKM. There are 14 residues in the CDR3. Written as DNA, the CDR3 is TGTGCCAGCAGTTTCGGTGGGCCGAACTATGGCTACACCTTC. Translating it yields CASSFGGPNYGYTF.

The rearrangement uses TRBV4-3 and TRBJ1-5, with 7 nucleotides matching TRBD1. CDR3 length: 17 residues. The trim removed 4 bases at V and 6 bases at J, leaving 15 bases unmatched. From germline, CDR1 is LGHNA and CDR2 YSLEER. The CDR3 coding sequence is TGCGCCAGCAGCCGGAGGGTAGGACAGGAGGGCGGTCAGCCCCAGCATTTT. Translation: CASSRRVGQEGGQPQHF.

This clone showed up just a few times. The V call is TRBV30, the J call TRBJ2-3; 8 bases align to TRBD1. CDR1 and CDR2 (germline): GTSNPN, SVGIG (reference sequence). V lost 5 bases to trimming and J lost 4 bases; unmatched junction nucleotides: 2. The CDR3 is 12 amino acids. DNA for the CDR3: TGTGCCTGGGGGACAGGTTCAGATACGCAGTATTTT. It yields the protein CAWGTGSDTQYF.

The CDR3 coding sequence is TGTGCCAGCTCACCACAAGAACCCGGGGAAAAACTGTTTTTT. This encodes CASSPQEPGEKLFF. The rearrangement links TRBV18 to TRBJ1-4, with D unclear. The V gene's germline CDR1 is KGHSH and CDR2 LQKENI. Trimming left V 1 base short and J 8 bases short, with 11 bases between. The CDR3 is made up of 14 amino acids.

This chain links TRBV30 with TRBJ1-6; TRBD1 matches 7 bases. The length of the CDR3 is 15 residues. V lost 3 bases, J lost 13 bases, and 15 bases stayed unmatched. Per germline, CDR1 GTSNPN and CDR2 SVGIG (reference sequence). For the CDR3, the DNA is TGTGCCTGGAGCCCAGGGGGTACTAATTTTTATCCCCTCCACTTT. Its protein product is CAWSPGGTNFYPLHF.

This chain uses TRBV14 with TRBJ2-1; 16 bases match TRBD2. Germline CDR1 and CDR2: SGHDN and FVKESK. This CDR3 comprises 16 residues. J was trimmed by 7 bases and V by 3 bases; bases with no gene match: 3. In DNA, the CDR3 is TGTGCCAGCAGCCATCCGGGACTAGCGGGGGGGAATGAGCAGTTCTTC. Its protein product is CASSHPGLAGGNEQFF. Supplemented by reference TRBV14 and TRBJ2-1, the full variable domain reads EAGVTQFPSHSVIEKGQTVTLRCDPISGHDNLYWYRRVMGKEIKFLLHFVKESKQDESGMPNNRFLAERTGGTYSTLKVQPAELEDSGVYFCASSHPGLAGGNEQFFGPGTRLTVL.

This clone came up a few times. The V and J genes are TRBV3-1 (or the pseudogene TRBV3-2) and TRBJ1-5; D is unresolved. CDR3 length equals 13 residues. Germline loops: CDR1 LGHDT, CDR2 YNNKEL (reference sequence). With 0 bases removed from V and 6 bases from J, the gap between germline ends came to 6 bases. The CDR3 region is CASSQDVGQPQHF. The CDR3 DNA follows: TGTGCCAGCAGCCAAGATGTCGGTCAGCCCCAGCATTTT.

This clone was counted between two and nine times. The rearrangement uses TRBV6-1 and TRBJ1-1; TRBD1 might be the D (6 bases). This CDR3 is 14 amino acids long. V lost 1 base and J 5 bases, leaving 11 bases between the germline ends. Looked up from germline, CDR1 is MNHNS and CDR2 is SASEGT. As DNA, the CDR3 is TGTGCCAGCAGTGAAGACAGGGATGGGACTGAAGCTTTCTTT. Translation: CASSEDRDGTEAFF.

The CDR3 loop reads CASSLGTSSYEQYF. CDR3 DNA sequence: TGTGCCAGCAGTTTAGGGACTAGCAGCTACGAGCAGTACTTC. This chain uses TRBV2 with TRBJ2-7; 9 bases map to TRBD2. Per the germline V gene, CDR1 is SNHLY and CDR2 is FYNNEI. CDR3 length equals 14 residues. V lost 5 bases to trimming and J lost 3 bases; unmatched junction nucleotides: 5.

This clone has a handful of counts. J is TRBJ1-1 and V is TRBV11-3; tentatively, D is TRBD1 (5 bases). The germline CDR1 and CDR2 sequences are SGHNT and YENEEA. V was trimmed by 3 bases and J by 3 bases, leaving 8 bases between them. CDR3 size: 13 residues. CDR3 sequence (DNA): TGTGCCAGCAGCTTTTCGGGGGACACTGAAGCTTTCTTT. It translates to CASSFSGDTEAFF.

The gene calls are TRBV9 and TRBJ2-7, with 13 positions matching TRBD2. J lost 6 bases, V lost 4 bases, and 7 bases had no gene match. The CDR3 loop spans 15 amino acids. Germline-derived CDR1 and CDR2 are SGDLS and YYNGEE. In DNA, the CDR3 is TGTGCCAGCAGCCCACTAGCGGGAGGGGTTTCCGAGCAGTACTTC. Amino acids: CASSPLAGGVSEQYF.